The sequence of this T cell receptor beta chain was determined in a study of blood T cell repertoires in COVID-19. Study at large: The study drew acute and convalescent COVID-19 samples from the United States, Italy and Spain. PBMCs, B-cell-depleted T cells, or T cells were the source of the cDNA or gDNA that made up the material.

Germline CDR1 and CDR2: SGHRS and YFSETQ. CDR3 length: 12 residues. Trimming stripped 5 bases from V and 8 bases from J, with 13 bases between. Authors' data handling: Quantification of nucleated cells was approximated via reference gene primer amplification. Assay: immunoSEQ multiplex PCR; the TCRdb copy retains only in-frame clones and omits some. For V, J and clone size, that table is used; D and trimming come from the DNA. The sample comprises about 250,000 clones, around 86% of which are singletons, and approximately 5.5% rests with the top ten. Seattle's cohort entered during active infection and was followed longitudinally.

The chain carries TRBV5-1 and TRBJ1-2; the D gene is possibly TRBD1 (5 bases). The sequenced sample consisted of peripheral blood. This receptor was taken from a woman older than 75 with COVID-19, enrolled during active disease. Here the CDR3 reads CASRGGVEGYTF. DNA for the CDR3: TGCGCCAGCAGGGGAGGGGTGGAAGGCTACACCTTC.